This T cell receptor (beta chain) was sequenced in a study of tumor and adjacent non-tumor tissue in lung cancer. The library came from three nested PCR rounds adapted from ARM-PCR protocols. TCRdb re-called the multiplex PCR reads through MiXCR, storing one row per CDR3 protein. In the table there are 65,000 to 75,000 distinct CDR3 sequences, under 80% of which are singletons. RNA was extracted from bulk tissue without any cell sorting. This non-tumor lung sample came from over 3 cm beyond the tumor edge. The CDR3 is made up of 15 amino acids. V shed 8 bases, J shed 5 bases, and the junction held 13 bases outside the gene matches. Germline CDR1 and CDR2: SGHNT and YYREEE (reference sequence).

The chain combines TRBV5-4 with TRBJ2-3; 8 nucleotides match TRBD2. Sequenced material: distant non-tumor lung tissue. The sequence derives from a man aged 60-69 years with non-small cell lung cancer. CDR3 sequence reads: CASPIERELGDTQYF. CDR3 DNA sequence: TGTGCCAGTCCTATCGAGCGGGAGCTGGGAGATACGCAGTATTTT.